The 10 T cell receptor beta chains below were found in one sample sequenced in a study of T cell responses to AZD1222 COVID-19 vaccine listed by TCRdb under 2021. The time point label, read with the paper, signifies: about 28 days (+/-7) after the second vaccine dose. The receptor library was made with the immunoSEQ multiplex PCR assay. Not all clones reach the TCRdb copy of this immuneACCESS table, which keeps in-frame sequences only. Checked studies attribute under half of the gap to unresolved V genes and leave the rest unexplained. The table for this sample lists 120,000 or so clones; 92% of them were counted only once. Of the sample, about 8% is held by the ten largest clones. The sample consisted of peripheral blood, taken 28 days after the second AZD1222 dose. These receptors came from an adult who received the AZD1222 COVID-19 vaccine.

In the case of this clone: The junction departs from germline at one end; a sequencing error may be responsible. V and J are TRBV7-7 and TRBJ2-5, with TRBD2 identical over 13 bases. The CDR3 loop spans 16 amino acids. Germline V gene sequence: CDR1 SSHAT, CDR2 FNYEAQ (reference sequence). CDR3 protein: CASSVTSGGGQETQYF. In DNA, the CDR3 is TGTGCTAGCAGCGTCACTAGCGGGGGGGGTCAAGAGACCCAGTACTTC.

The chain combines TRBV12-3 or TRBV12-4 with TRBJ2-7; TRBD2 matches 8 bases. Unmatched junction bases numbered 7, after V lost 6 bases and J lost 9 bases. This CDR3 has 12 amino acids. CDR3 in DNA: TGTGCCAGCAGAGCCGTCGGGGGGGGGCAGTACTTC. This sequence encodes CASRAVGGGQYF.

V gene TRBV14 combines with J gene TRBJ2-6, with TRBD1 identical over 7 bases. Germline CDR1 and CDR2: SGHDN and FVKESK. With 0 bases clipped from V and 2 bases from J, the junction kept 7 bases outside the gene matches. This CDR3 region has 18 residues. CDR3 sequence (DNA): TGTGCCAGCAGCCAAGACCGGACAGGAACCCCTGGGGCCAACGTCCTGACTTTC. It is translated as CASSQDRTGTPGANVLTF.

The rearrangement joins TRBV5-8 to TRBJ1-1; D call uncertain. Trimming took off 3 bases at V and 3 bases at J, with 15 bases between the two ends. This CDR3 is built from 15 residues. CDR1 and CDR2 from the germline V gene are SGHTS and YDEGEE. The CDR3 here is CASSSLSRGDTEAFF. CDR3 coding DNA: TGTGCCAGCAGCTCTCTCTCTCGTGGGGACACTGAAGCTTTCTTT. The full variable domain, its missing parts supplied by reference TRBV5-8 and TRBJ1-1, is EAGVTQSPTHLIKTRGQQATLRCSPISGHTSVYWYQQALGLGLQFLLWYDEGEERNRGNFPPRFSGRQFPNYSSELNVNALELEDSALYLCASSSLSRGDTEAFFGQGTRLTVV.

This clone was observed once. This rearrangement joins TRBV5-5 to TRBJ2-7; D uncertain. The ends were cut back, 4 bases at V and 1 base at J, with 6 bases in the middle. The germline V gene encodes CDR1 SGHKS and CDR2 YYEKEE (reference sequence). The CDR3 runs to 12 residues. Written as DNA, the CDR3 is TGTGCCAGCAGCCTGAATTCCTACGAGCAGTACTTC. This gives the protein CASSLNSYEQYF.

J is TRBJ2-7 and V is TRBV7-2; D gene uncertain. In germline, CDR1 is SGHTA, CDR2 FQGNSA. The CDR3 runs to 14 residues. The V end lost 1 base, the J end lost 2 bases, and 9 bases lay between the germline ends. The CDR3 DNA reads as TGTGCCAGCAGCTTAGAGGCCGGTACCTACGAGCAGTACTTC. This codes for CASSLEAGTYEQYF.

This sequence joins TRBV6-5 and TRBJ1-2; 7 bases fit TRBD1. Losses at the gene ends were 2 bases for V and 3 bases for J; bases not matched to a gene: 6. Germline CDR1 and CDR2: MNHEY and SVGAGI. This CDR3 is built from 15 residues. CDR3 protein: CASSYQGVGDYGYTF. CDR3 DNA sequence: TGTGCCAGCAGTTACCAGGGGGTAGGGGACTATGGCTACACCTTC.

The CDR3 protein is CASSDRGDTQYF. CDR3 in DNA: TGTGCCAGCAGTGACCGGGGGGATACGCAGTATTTT. This rearrangement joins TRBV2 to TRBJ2-3; possible D gene TRBD2, 6 bases. V was shortened by 3 bases and J by 6 bases, with 7 bases between the two germline ends. The CDR3 covers 12 residues. Per the germline V gene, CDR1 is SNHLY and CDR2 is FYNNEI.

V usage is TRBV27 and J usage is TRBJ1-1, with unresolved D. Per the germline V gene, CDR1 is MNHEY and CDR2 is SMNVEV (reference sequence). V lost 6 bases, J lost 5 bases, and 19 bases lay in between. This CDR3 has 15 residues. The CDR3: CASRIIDGLGTEAFF. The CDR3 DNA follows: TGTGCCAGCAGGATAATTGACGGCCTTGGGACTGAAGCTTTCTTT.

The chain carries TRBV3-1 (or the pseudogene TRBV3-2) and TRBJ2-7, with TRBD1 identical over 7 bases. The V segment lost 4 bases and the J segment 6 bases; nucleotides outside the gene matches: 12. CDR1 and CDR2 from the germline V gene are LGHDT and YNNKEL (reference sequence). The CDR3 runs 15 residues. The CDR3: CASSLRGQGPGEQYF. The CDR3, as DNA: TGTGCCAGCAGCCTTAGGGGGCAGGGCCCGGGCGAGCAGTACTTC.